This T cell receptor (beta chain) was obtained from a study of cytomegalovirus exposure and HLA in healthy donors (dated by TCRdb to about 2017). Notes on the research overall: According to an earlier analysis of a few hundred of the donors, about 179 million T cells yielded approximately 120 million unique TCR beta sequences and less than 300 Gb of sequence data. Alongside the repertoire data, information on donor age, sex, ethnicity and CMV serostatus was compiled. The study combined high-throughput TCR immunosequencing, statistical association of individual TCRs with disease status, and machine learning to predict cytomegalovirus infection status. The study aimed to test whether signatures of past pathogen exposure could be identified by cataloging public T cell receptors. To decide whether each TCR beta V gene segment behaved as functional or pseudogenic, an earlier analysis of fewer than 750 of the donors relied on high-throughput TCR beta sequencing. A later genetic analysis took genome-wide SNP genotypes for 398 of the 666 donors and used that subset as a discovery cohort. Roughly 300 gigabases of sequencing data and 91 million or so unique TCR sequences made up an early release that covered under 750 HLA-typed donors. The T cell repertoires of under 750 subjects were profiled by immunosequencing and related to cytomegalovirus serostatus. The later analysis used no new phenotypic data to find candidate immune exposures, relying instead on TCR beta sequences and their occurrence across donors. The number of typed donors differed by locus: about 629-630 for A, B, C, DRB1 and DQB1; some 500 for DQA1; around 610 for DPA1; and 450 to 480 for DPB1. Besides the first cohort of roughly 700 subjects, a separate validation cohort made up of over 100 different subjects was used. Of the roughly 390 genotyped donors, approximately 82% fell in the genetic ancestry cluster associated with self-reported Caucasian donors. A later analysis re-analyzed previously published TCR beta repertoires from 666 donors and added high-resolution HLA genotyping to study TCR occurrence patterns. Class I and class II HLA loci were covered by the typing at four-digit resolution. All discovery cohort repertoires had been generated using a single sequencing platform. On average, roughly 250,000 unique TCR beta nucleotide sequences were sequenced per donor among 398 genotyped donors of the cohort, with 15% to 20% of those sequences being non-productive. Because of strong linkage in the cohort, roughly 5 DR-DQ haplotypes were treated as single units for association and clustering. Beyond this particular receptor, the publication reports: For the cohort, immune exposure information was limited to CMV serostatus. This cohort had only TCR beta chains sequenced, and the lack of alpha or paired-chain data limited which features could be detected. A later analysis associated 16,951 TCR beta sequences with specific HLA alleles at a false discovery rate of 0.05. An association between a missense DCLRE1C variant and V-gene and J-gene trimming of TCR beta chains was found in a later genetic analysis and replicated in an independent cohort. A later genetic analysis reported fewer N-insertions in productive TCRs among donors in an Asian-associated ancestry cluster than the approximately 700-donor mean. While some public TCRs were present in many individuals, most TCR sequences turned up only very rarely across donors. The presence/absence analyses assumed that sequencing depth was roughly uniform across donors, and that assumption may not be true. A later analysis reported that several top co-occurrence clusters appeared linked to parvovirus B19, influenza, CMV and Epstein-Barr virus. A total of 164 TCR beta chains were listed by the study as associated with cytomegalovirus. In vitro tests confirmed that three of the cytomegalovirus-associated TCR beta chains recognize cytomegalovirus antigens. A further reported finding was that TCR beta sequences accurately predicted the HLA-A and HLA-B alleles for most subjects in the first cohort. Some IMGT-functional V segments, including TRBV6-2 and TRBV6-3, could not be distinguished by the 87-base-pair reads and were therefore excluded. According to a later analysis, most CMV-associated TCR beta chains appeared to be HLA-restricted, and the HLA associations seemed to be driven largely by CMV exposure. Assigning TCR associations to individual alleles was difficult when HLA alleles, especially DR and DQ, strongly co-occurred. The classifier was reported to diagnose cytomegalovirus status with high specificity and sensitivity in both the original cohort and the validation cohort. In an earlier analysis of fewer than 700 of the donors, most TCR beta V segments appeared in productive rearrangements about 90% or about 30% of the time, broadly matching IMGT annotations. In a later analysis, the rate of TCR association differed among HLA loci, with DRB1 alleles having the most associated TCRs and HLA-C alleles having the fewest. Compared with equally common non-associated chains, HLA-associated TCR beta chains in a later analysis were more clonally expanded and had lower generation probabilities. The authors suggested that the approach could potentially be extended to other disease states and immunological phenotypes. Over 15 rarely observed V segments, including chromosome 9 orphons, were excluded from the earlier analysis of just under 600 of the donors because counts were too low. Correlated functional status among segregating V segments might reflect linkage disequilibrium, but an unknown experimental factor could not be ruled out. HLA typing was unavailable for some donors at each locus, so association tests used only the typed subset. The sequencing pipeline was judged likely to have produced a cluster of highly shared sequence variants as a technical artifact.

The library was produced with the immunoSEQ multiplex PCR assay. For the multiplex PCR, a mixture combining 60 forward primers for TCR Vbeta segments and 13 reverse primers for TCR Jbeta segments was used. The CDR3 region of rearranged TCR beta genes was amplified from genomic DNA with a multiplex PCR assay. The amplified TCR beta libraries were sequenced on the Illumina HiSeq System as 87-base-pair reads. The original pipeline was this. Across the roughly 640 repertoires, a later analysis counted tens of millions of unique TCR beta chains, approximately 10 million of which were shared by at least two donors. A nearest-neighbor algorithm error-corrected the raw reads and collapsed the reads into unique sequences, merging closely related sequences to remove PCR and sequencing errors. To assign V, D and J gene segments, CDR3 sequences were aligned to IMGT reference sequences. For a sequence to be retained, at least a six-nucleotide match to both a V gene segment and a J gene segment was required. A rearrangement was called productive if the CDR3 had no stop codons and remained in frame with V and J, and every other rearrangement was called non-productive. Following IMGT convention, CDR3 was defined as the stretch from the second conserved V-encoded cysteine to the conserved J-encoded phenylalanine. The earlier analysis of some 580 of the donors excluded any sequence lacking an unambiguous match to a single V gene segment. An earlier analysis of 587 of the donors classified V segments as functional when productive rearrangements were above 56.7% and as segregating when the standard deviation between donors was above 5%. A statistical classification framework was developed to diagnose cytomegalovirus status using the catalog of TCR beta chain sequences. V and J gene assignment, in a later analysis, came from comparing TCR nucleotide sequences with IMGT/GENE-DB human TR gene sequences. In a later analysis, CDR3 sequences and most-parsimonious VDJ recombination scenarios were assigned using the TCRdist pipeline. In a later analysis, each TCR beta chain was defined by its CDR3 amino acid sequence together with its V-gene family, and reads without a unique V-gene family were excluded. In a later analysis, 450 to 600 highly shared, low-generation-probability nucleotide sequences were removed to address suspected cross-contamination and a sequencing artifact. In a later analysis, a clonal expansion index for each public chain was calculated from normalized within-repertoire ranks of inferred template counts. In a later analysis, generation probabilities were computed with a VDJ recombination model fitted to out-of-frame rearrangements, and the resulting probabilities were checked against IGoR. In a later analysis, hypergeometric tests were used to score TCR-TCR, TCR-HLA and TCR-CMV co-occurrence, with a repertoire-size bias correction applied to TCR pairs. A later analysis estimated false discovery rates by permuting HLA or CMV assignments 20 times. In a later analysis, co-occurring TCRs were grouped using DBSCAN, and TCRdist sequence similarity was added for clustering within HLA-allele-positive subsets. Repertoires with fewer than 30,000 or more than 120,000 public chains were left out of co-occurrence clustering, as were about 5 repertoires with anomalous nucleotide sharing. The source is immuneACCESS, and TCRdb retained only in-frame sequences with V and J called. Part of the clones is not carried over; for the studies checked, unresolved V genes explain less than half of this, and the remainder is unexplained. Clonal size and the V and J genes are those of that table, whereas D and trimming came from the DNA. The sample table records 150,000 to 200,000 clones; over 60% of these occur just once. The ten largest account for over 11% of the sample.

The cohort comprised approximately 700 healthy bone marrow donors. At the time of sampling, all cohort members were nominally healthy, though unrecorded immune exposures were likely present. The donor tested CMV seropositive and was one of the 289 seropositive cohort members. Every donor gave a peripheral blood sample, and the peripheral blood mononuclear cells from that sample were used for TCR beta sequencing. The Qiagen DNeasy Blood Extraction Kit was used to extract genomic DNA from the blood cell samples. Trimming takes 3 bases off V and 4 bases off J; junction bases not matched to a gene: 1. The germline V gene yields SQVTM for CDR1 and ANQGSEA for CDR2. Counted from cysteine to phenylalanine, this CDR3 has 13 amino acids. The only DNA kept is the CDR3, 39 bases in frame from the first base. On this clone: Its target antigen remains unknown. Nothing much larger sits one base from this clone, and base qualities are not available.

This receptor was identified in a man aged 45 to 65 in good health and CMV-seropositive. This receptor chain uses TRBV29-1 and TRBJ1-2, and 11 junctional nucleotides match TRBD1. The sample comprised PBMCs. The DNA reads as follows: TGCAGCGTTGATGGGACAGGGGGCTATGGCTACACCTTC. This translates into CSVDGTGGYGYTF.